The clone carrying this T cell receptor (beta chain) turned up a few times. A much larger clone lies one base from this, so it may be a read error. CDR3 length: 14 residues. The V gene's germline CDR1 is MNHNY and CDR2 SVGAGI (reference sequence). Together with a sample-barcoded 5' primer, a J-beta primer mix was included in a second PCR lasting roughly 7 to 11 cycles. TCRdb processed the 5' RACE reads anew with MiXCR; each CDR3 protein has one entry. There are about 930,000 distinct CDR3 sequences in the sample; about 28% occur only once, and roughly 10% lies in the top ten. The record originates from a study of blood T cells in healthy people across ages. This sample was also put to use in a study of T cells of mothers and their children.

The sample consisted of blood. The V call is TRBV6-6, the J call TRBJ2-7; possible D gene TRBD1, 5 bases. The source is a woman aged 40 to 49 in good health. CDR3 residues: CAGSYGQGIYEQYF. The CDR3 region has the DNA TGTGCCGGCAGTTACGGGCAGGGAATCTACGAGCAGTACTTC.